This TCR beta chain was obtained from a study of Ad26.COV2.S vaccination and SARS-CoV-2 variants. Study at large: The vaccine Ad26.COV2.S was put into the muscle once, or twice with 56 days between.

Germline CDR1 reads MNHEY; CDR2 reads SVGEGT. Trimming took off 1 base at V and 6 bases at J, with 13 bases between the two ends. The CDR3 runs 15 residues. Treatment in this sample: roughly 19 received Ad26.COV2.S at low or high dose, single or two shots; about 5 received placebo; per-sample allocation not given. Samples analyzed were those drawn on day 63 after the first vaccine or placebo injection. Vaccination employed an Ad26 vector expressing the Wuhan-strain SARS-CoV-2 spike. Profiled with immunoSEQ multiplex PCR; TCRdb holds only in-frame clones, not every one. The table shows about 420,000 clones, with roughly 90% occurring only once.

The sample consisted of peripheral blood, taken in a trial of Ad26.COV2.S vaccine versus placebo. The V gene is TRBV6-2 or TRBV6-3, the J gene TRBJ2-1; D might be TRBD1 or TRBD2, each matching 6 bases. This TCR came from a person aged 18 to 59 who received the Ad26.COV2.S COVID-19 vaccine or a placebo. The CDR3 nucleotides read TGTGCCAGCAGTTACTTTTTACAGGGAGGCAATGAGCAGTTCTTC. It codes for CASSYFLQGGNEQFF.